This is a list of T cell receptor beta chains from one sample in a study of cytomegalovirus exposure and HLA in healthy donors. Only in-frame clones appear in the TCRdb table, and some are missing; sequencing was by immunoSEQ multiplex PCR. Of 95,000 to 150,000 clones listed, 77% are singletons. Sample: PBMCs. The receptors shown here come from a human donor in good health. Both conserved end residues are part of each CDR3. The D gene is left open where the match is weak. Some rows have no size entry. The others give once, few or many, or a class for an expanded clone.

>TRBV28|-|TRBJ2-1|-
TGTGCCAGCAGTTTGACATACAATGAGCAGTTCTTC
CASSLTYNEQFF
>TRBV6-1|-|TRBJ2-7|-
TGTGCCAGCAGTGAATTTCCGTCAGCGCCGTACGAGCAGTACTTC
CASSEFPSAPYEQYF
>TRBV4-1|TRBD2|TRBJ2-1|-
TGCGCCAGCAGCCACGGGACTAGCGGGAGGGCCCTCTCCTACAATGAGCAGTTCTTC
CASSHGTSGRALSYNEQFF
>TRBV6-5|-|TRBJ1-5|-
TGTGCCAGCAGTTACGGAACAGGCAATCAGCCCCAGCATTTT
CASSYGTGNQPQHF
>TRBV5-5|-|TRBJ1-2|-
TGTGCCAGCAGCTCGCAAATAGGGGCCACCTATGGCTACACCTTC
CASSSQIGATYGYTF
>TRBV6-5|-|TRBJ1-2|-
TGTGCCAGCAGTTACGGGAGGGAAAACTATGGCTACACCTTC
CASSYGRENYGYTF
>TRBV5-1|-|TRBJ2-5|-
TGCGCCAGCAGCTTGGGACGGACAAGGGCCGGTAGGGAGACCCAGTACTTC
CASSLGRTRAGRETQYF
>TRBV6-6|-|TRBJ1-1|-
TGTGCCAGCAGTTACGCAGTAATGAACACTGAAGCTTTCTTT
CASSYAVMNTEAFF
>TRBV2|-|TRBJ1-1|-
TGTGCCAGCGCCGGGGGGGTGAACACTGAAGCTTTCTTT
CASAGGVNTEAFF
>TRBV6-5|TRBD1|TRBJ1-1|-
TGTGCCAGCAGGGGACAGGGGGCAGGGGACACTGAAGCTTTCTTT
CASRGQGAGDTEAFF
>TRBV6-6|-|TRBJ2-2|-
TGTGCCAGCAGGCGTAGAGGCGGTAACGGGGAGCTGTTTTTT
CASRRRGGNGELFF
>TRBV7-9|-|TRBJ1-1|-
TGTGCCAGCAGCTTAGCGGGGCACACTGAAGCTTTCTTT
CASSLAGHTEAFF
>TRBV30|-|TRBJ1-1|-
TGTGCCTGGATGAGCGGGGAGGGGAACACTGAAGCTTTCTTT
CAWMSGEGNTEAFF
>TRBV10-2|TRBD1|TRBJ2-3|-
TGCGCCAGCAGAGGACAGGGGATCAGCACGCAGTATTTT
CASRGQGISTQYF
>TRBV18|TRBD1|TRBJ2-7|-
TGTGCCAGCTCAATAAACACAGGGGACATCTCCTACGAGCAGTACTTC
CASSINTGDISYEQYF
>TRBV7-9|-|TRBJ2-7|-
TGTGCCAGCAGCCTTACTCCTTTCGAGCAGTACTTC
CASSLTPFEQYF
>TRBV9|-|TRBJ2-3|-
TGTGCCAGCAGCGTAGCTCGAGGCACAGATACGCAGTATTTT
CASSVARGTDTQYF
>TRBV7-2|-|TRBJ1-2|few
TGTGCCAGCAGCTTAGAAGCACCGTATGGCTACACCTTC
CASSLEAPYGYTF
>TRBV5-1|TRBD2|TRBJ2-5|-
TGCGCCAGCAGCTTGAGTGGGACTAGCGGGAGCGGAGAGACCCAGTACTTC
CASSLSGTSGSGETQYF
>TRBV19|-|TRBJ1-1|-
TGTGCCAGTCTAACCCAGGTCAACCTGAACACTGAAGCTTTCTTT
CASLTQVNLNTEAFF
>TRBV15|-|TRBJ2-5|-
TGTGCCACCAGCAGAGTCGGGCGGAGGGAGACCCAGTACTTC
CATSRVGRRETQYF
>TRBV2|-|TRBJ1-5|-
TGTGCCAGCAGTTATAACCAGGGGAGCAATCAGCCCCAGCATTTT
CASSYNQGSNQPQHF
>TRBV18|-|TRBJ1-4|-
TGTGCCAGCTCACCAGAGGGAGCTAATGAAAAACTGTTTTTT
CASSPEGANEKLFF
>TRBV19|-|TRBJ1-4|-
TGTGCCAGTAGTATAGGATCGGGGGGCACGACTAATGAAAAACTGTTTTTT
CASSIGSGGTTNEKLFF
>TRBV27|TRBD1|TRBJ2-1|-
TGTGCCAGCAGGATGACAGGGGGTAGTGGGTCCTACAATGAGCAGTTCTTC
CASRMTGGSGSYNEQFF
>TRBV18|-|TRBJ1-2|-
TGTGCCAGCTCGCCGGCGGCCCAGAGCTATGGCTACACCTTC
CASSPAAQSYGYTF
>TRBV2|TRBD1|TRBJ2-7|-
TGTGCCAGCAGTGAATTAAAGGGGACAGGGTCCTACGAGCAGTACTTC
CASSELKGTGSYEQYF
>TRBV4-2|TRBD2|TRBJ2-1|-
TGTGCCAGCAGCCAAGGTTATCGGACTAGCGGGAGCAATGAGCAGTTCTTC
CASSQGYRTSGSNEQFF
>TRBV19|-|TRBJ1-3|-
TGTGCCAGTGCACAGGGATCTGGAAACACCATATATTTT
CASAQGSGNTIYF
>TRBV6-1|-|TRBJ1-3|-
TGTGCCAGCAGTGTGGTGAACAGGGGAAACACCATATATTTT
CASSVVNRGNTIYF
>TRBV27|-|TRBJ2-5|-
TGTGCCAGCAGTTTAAGGGGCGGCTTGGAACGGGAGACCCAGTACTTC
CASSLRGGLERETQYF
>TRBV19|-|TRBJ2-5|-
TGTGCCAGTAGGCAGGGTGGCCAAGAGACCCAGTACTTC
CASRQGGQETQYF
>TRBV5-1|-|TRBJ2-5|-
TGCGCCAGCAGCCCCAGGGGCAGGGCCGCCCAAGAGACCCAGTACTTC
CASSPRGRAAQETQYF
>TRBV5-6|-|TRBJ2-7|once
TGTGCCAGCAGCTTGTTTGGTAACGGGTTAACCTACGAGCAGTACTTC
CASSLFGNGLTYEQYF
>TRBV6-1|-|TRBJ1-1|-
TGTGCCAGCAGTGGGGCTCTGACCTCAAACACTGAAGCTTTCTTT
CASSGALTSNTEAFF
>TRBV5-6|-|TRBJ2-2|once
TGTGCCAGCAGCTTGGCCCAGGTAACCGGGGAGCTGTTTTTT
CASSLAQVTGELFF
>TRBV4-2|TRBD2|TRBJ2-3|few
TGTGCCAGCAGCATGGGACTAGCGGGAGGGCCGGGCACAGATACGCAGTATTTT
CASSMGLAGGPGTDTQYF
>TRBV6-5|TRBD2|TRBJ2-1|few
TGTGCCAGCAGTTACTCCGCTAGCGGCAGTCACGGCGAGCAGTTCTTC
CASSYSASGSHGEQFF
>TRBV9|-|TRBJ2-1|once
TGTGCCAGCAGCGCAAGAGGCCCTTCCTACAATGAGCAGTTCTTC
CASSARGPSYNEQFF
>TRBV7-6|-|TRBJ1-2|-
TGTGCCAGCAGCCGGTGGGCGGACACTGAAAGCTATGGCTACACCTTC
CASSRWADTESYGYTF
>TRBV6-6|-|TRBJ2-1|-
TGTGCCAGCACCCAGCAGGGGCCAAGCTCCTACAATGAGCAGTTCTTC
CASTQQGPSSYNEQFF